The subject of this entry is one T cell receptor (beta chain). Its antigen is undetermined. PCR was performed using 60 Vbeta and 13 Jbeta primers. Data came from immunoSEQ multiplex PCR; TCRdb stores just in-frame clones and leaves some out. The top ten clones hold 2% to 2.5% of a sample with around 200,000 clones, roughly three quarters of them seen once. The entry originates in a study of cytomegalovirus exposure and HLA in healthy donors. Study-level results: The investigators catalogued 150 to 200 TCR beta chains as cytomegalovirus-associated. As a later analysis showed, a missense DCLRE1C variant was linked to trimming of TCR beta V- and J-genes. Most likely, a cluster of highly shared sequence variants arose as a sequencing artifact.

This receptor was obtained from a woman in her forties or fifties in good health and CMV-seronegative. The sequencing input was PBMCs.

The CDR3, as DNA: TGCGCCAGCACAGAAGGGGCAGGGGAGGGCTACAATGAGCAGTTCTTC. Protein product: CASTEGAGEGYNEQFF. The chain employs TRBV10-2 and TRBJ2-1, with a possible D match to TRBD2 (7 bases). The CDR3 is 16 residues long. The germline V gene encodes CDR1 WSHSY and CDR2 SAAADI. Trimming removed 7 bases from V and 3 bases from J, with 19 bases in between.